This TCR beta chain was observed in a study of T cell clusters in autoimmune cytopenias. Study background: The median distinct TRB clonotype count was 2,000 to 2,500 per sample, from a median around 50,000 reads.

Each sample's input was around 250 ng genomic DNA, approximately 37,500 genome equivalents. A word on this clonotype: Antigen unknown.

Study-level findings and limits: Physiological T cell clusters of healthy donors were apparently absent in primary autoimmune cytopenia patients. Exclusive TRB clusters were almost three-fold more numerous in healthy donors than in active autoimmune hepatitis.

Multiplex touch-down PCR amplified TRB using TRB-A and TRB-B pools in one tube. TCRdb reanalyzed the multiplex PCR reads, giving one entry per CDR3 protein sequence and no DNA. The sample spans about 1,000 distinct CDR3 sequences; the ten largest clones claim more than 55%. Sequencing was performed on peripheral blood. The TCR comes from a human donor with an autoimmune cytopenia or autoimmune hepatitis (not recorded which).

The CDR3 loop reads CSAGPAGGPQETQYF. The chain couples TRBV20-1 to TRBJ2-5; the TCRdb call, TRBD2, lacks DNA for checking. This CDR3 has 15 residues. CDR1 and CDR2 from the germline V gene are DFQATT and SNEGSKA (reference sequence).